This T cell receptor beta chain was observed in a study of blood T cells in healthy people across ages. General study points: The study regarded diversity estimates from one million T cells as underestimates. A greater number of naive CD4+ cells and higher diversity distinguished long-lived donors from aged donors.

Worth noting for this clonotype: Antigen specificity is unknown.

A sample-barcoded 5' primer and a J-beta primer mix were used in a second PCR of roughly 7 to 11 cycles. TCRdb recomputed calls from the 5' RACE reads with MiXCR, one row per CDR3 protein. The table has over a million distinct CDR3 sequences, roughly 45% seen once. Per germline, CDR1 SGDLS and CDR2 YYNGEE. The CDR3 has 14 amino acids. With V trimmed by 3 bases and J by 8 bases, 8 bases remained unmatched. The TCR originated in a woman in her sixties in good health. The chain combines TRBV9 with TRBJ1-2, with 9 bases matching TRBD1. The sequenced sample consisted of blood. The CDR3 bases are TGTGCCAGCAGCGGGATGGGACAGGGTCTCGGCTACACCTTC. Translating it yields CASSGMGQGLGYTF.